A single sample is the source of the 5 T cell receptor beta chains below, sequenced in a study of blood T cells in healthy people across ages. Alongside a J-beta primer mix, a sample-barcoded 5' primer served in a second PCR lasting roughly 7 to 11 cycles. TCRdb recomputed calls from the 5' RACE reads with MiXCR, one row per CDR3 protein. The sample includes about 800,000 distinct CDR3 sequences, 20% to 30% of them seen just once. The same specimen was also included in a second study, on T cells of mothers and their children.

Sequenced sample: blood. These receptor sequences come from a boy between 10 and 17 years old in good health.

This chain uses TRBV5-1 with TRBJ2-5; D may match TRBD1 or TRBD2 (5 bases each). V was pared by 4 bases and J by 0 bases, with 13 bases between. The V gene's germline CDR1 is SGHRS and CDR2 YFSETQ. There are 15 residues in the CDR3. The CDR3 region is CASSLRDRNQETQYF. The CDR3 nucleotides read TGCGCCAGCAGCCTCCGGGACCGGAACCAAGAGACCCAGTACTTC.

The J gene is TRBJ2-1, the V gene TRBV5-1; TRBD2 matches 12 bases. The germline CDR1 and CDR2 sequences are SGHRS and YFSETQ. The CDR3 consists of 15 residues. The junction had 4 bases not matched to a gene; V was cut back by 0 bases and J by 9 bases. The CDR3: CASSLGLAGASEQFF. The CDR3 bases are TGCGCCAGCAGCTTGGGACTAGCGGGGGCCAGTGAGCAGTTCTTC.

This chain connects TRBV29-1 to TRBJ2-7; D not resolved. This CDR3 comprises 12 residues. The germline V and J ends were trimmed by 4 bases and 1 base, with 8 bases remaining between them. Per germline, CDR1 SQVTM and CDR2 ANQGSEA. CDR3 loop: CSVVTSSYEQYF. CDR3 nucleotide sequence: TGCAGCGTTGTAACCTCGTCCTACGAGCAGTACTTC.

With regard to this clonotype: This CDR3 is missing its conserved last phenylalanine or tryptophan, likely due to a read error. This sequence joins TRBV11-1 and TRBJ2-1, with D tentatively TRBD2 (7 bases). Trimming pared 0 bases from V and 0 bases from J, leaving 21 bases between. Germline lookup yields CDR1 SGHAT and CDR2 FQDESV (reference sequence). The CDR3 has 20 residues. CDR3 nucleotide sequence: TGTGCCAGCAGCTTAGCGAGGCGGGGGCCCGCCCAAAGCTCCTACAATGAGCAGTTCCTC. Its protein product is CASSLARRGPAQSSYNEQFL.

The CDR3 sequence: CASSPYQGTEAFF. The CDR3 DNA is TGTGCCAGCTCACCATATCAGGGGACTGAAGCTTTCTTT. This chain uses TRBV18 with TRBJ1-1; TRBD1 might be the D (6 bases). Germline CDR1 KGHSH, CDR2 LQKENI. This CDR3 is built from 13 residues. V was trimmed by 2 bases and J by 5 bases, leaving 9 bases between them.